The TCR beta chain under discussion was sequenced for a study of blood T cells in healthy people across ages. Study observations and caveats: While age rose, TCR beta diversity per million T cells dropped in a roughly linear way. Estimates drawn from one million T cells were deemed to understate diversity.

Healthy individuals of Caucasian origin from Russia, aged about 6 to 90, served as donors. The authors isolated at least 6 million PBMCs per sample. The CDR3 is 15 residues long. In germline, CDR1 is MNHEY, CDR2 SMNVEV (reference sequence). V was pared by 8 bases and J by 0 bases, with 10 bases of the junction left unmatched. A J-beta primer mix and a sample-barcoded 5' primer were used in a second PCR of about 7 to 12 cycles. In TCRdb, the 5' RACE reads were re-called with MiXCR into one record per CDR3 protein. The sample shows around 1,500,000 distinct CDR3 sequences, approximately 42% of them seen only once. This clonotype has a handful of counts. Its antigen is undetermined.

This clonotype was obtained from a woman younger than 35 in good health. The sequencing input was blood. The V call is TRBV27, the J call TRBJ2-7, with 7 bases lining up with TRBD2. DNA for the CDR3: TGTGCCAGCCGCCCGGCCAGCGGGATCTCCTACGAGCAGTACTTC. Protein: CASRPASGISYEQYF.